This T cell receptor (beta chain) was documented in a study of blood T cell repertoires in COVID-19. Looking at the study overall: Samples came from the United States, Italy and Spain, spanning acute and convalescent COVID-19. The analysed material was cDNA or gDNA that came from T cells, B-cell-depleted T cells, or PBMCs.

The V gene lost 2 bases and the J gene lost 4 bases, with 11 bases spanning the gap. CDR3 size: 14 residues. CDR1 SEHNR and CDR2 FQNEAQ come from the germline V gene (reference sequence). Original analysis: Amplification of reference gene primers was used by the study to estimate nucleated cell counts. Assay used: immunoSEQ multiplex PCR; TCRdb lists only in-frame clones, some missing. That table supplies the V and J calls and clone size; D and trimming were determined from the DNA. This sample carries fewer than 350,000 clones, under 90% of them seen once, and the ten largest clones take roughly 2.9%. This clone was counted once.

Sequenced: peripheral blood. This sequence originates from an older woman with active or convalescent COVID-19. This chain uses TRBV7-9 with TRBJ1-2, with D unresolved. CDR3 residues: CASSLMASGYGYTF. DNA for the CDR3: TGTGCCAGCAGCTTAATGGCTTCGGGCTATGGCTACACCTTC.